This is a list of T cell receptor beta chains from one sample in a study of T cell repertoires in cytomegalovirus infection. One entry per CDR3 protein results from TCRdb running MiXCR on the reads. The profile shows roughly 760,000 distinct CDR3 sequences, approximately 40% of them singletons. Input material: PBMCs. The source is a human donor in good health (CMV status not recorded). Some clones in this sample may be carry-over from other donors' samples. The CDR3 runs from the conserved cysteine through the conserved F or W. A D gene is named only where the DNA matches it firmly. Some rows mark clone size as missing; the rest say once, few, many or name a class of expanded clone.

-	TRBV15	TRBJ1-1	-	TGTGCCACCAGCAGAGATGGGGGGCGGACTGAAGCTTTCTTT	CATSRDGGRTEAFF
-	TRBV14	TRBJ2-3	TRBD2	TGTGCCAGCAGCCCCGCGACATTTGGCGGCGGGAGGTTCACAGATACGCAGTATTTT	CASSPATFGGGRFTDTQYF
-	TRBV7-8	TRBJ2-5	TRBD1	TGTGCCAGCAGCTTAGGGGGACAGGTTGAAGAGACCCCGTACTTC	CASSLGGQVEETPYF
many	TRBV7-9	TRBJ2-3	-	TGTGCCAGCAGCCGTGGAGGCGGCACAGATACGCAGTATTTT	CASSRGGGTDTQYF
-	TRBV28	TRBJ2-7	TRBD1	TGTGCCAGCAGTTTAAAGACAGGGAGTTCCTACGAGCAGTACTTC	CASSLKTGSSYEQYF
-	TRBV18	TRBJ1-2	-	TGTGCCAGCTCACCGGGTGACGGACCCTATGGCTACACCTTC	CASSPGDGPYGYTF
few	TRBV7-2	TRBJ2-1	TRBD2	TGTGCCAGCAGCGGCGGGACTAGCGGGGGCCTCTCCTACAATGAGCAGTTCTTC	CASSGGTSGGLSYNEQFF
many	TRBV7-8	TRBJ2-6	-	TGTGCCAGCAGCTTAGCGCCCTCGGGGGCCAACGTCCTGACTTTC	CASSLAPSGANVLTF
-	TRBV5-8	TRBJ2-1	-	TGTGCCAGCAGCTCGCCAAAACCAAATGAGCAGTTCTTC	CASSSPKPNEQFF
many	TRBV7-2	TRBJ2-3	TRBD1	TGTGCCAGCAGCTTGGGACAGGGGGGAAGCACAGATACGCAGTATTTT	CASSLGQGGSTDTQYF
-	TRBV30	TRBJ1-5	TRBD1	TGTGCCTGGAGTGCCGCCCAGACAGGGCAATATAGCAATCAGCCCCAGCATTTT	CAWSAAQTGQYSNQPQHF
-	TRBV6-1	TRBJ2-2	-	TGTGCCAGCAGTGAGAAGATCCAGGACAGGGCGGACACTAGCGGGCCTAGGTGGGAGCTGTTTTTT	CASSEKIQDRADTSGPRWELFF
few	TRBV6-2/TRBV6-3	TRBJ1-1	-	TGTGCCAGCAGTTACGGGGGGGAGGCCACTGAAGCTTTCTTT	CASSYGGEATEAFF
-	TRBV29-1	TRBJ2-1	TRBD1	TGCAGCGTCGGACAGGGCTCCTACAATGAGCAGTTCTTC	CSVGQGSYNEQFF
-	TRBV28	TRBJ1-2	TRBD1	TGTGCCAGCAGTTTACCCTCTGACAGGGGTGGCTACACCTTC	CASSLPSDRGGYTF
-	TRBV29-1	TRBJ2-5	-	TGCAGCGTCCAACCTACCAAGGTCTCCCAAGAGACCCAGTACTTC	CSVQPTKVSQETQYF
-	TRBV12-3/TRBV12-4	TRBJ2-7	-	TGTGCCAGCAGTTTCGGAGGGTTCTCCGAGCAGTACTTC	CASSFGGFSEQYF
-	TRBV20-1	TRBJ1-1	-	TGCAGTGCCTTAGGGGGGCTGAACACTGAAGCTTTCTTT	CSALGGLNTEAFF
once	TRBV29-1	TRBJ1-2	TRBD1	TGCAGCGTTAGTACAGGGGGCGTCTATGGCTACACCTTC	CSVSTGGVYGYTF
-	TRBV28	TRBJ1-1	-	TGTGCCAGTAGGACAGTCACTGAAGCTTTCTTT	CASRTVTEAFF
many	TRBV7-2	TRBJ2-5	-	TGTGCCAGCAGCCTCAGACGCACGGGACCGCAAGAGACCCAGTACTTC	CASSLRRTGPQETQYF
few	TRBV7-6	TRBJ2-2	-	TGTGCCAGCAGCTTAGCCAGGGGCGCGTCGCACACCGGGGAGCTGTTTTTT	CASSLARGASHTGELFF
-	TRBV28	TRBJ2-7	-	TGTGCCAGCAGAAGCCTCCGGGACGTGGACTACGAGCAGTACTTC	CASRSLRDVDYEQYF
many	TRBV27	TRBJ1-4	-	TGTGCCAGCAGTCAACAAGTTACAGGGATCGGGGAAAAACTGTTTTTT	CASSQQVTGIGEKLFF
-	TRBV24-1	TRBJ2-1	-	TGTGCCACCAGTGAACCAACACTGGGCTACGCGGATGAGCAGTTCTTC	CATSEPTLGYADEQFF
few	TRBV7-2	TRBJ2-1	TRBD2	TGTGCCAGCAGCTTAACTAGCGGGGTTTACAATGAGCAGTTCTTC	CASSLTSGVYNEQFF
-	TRBV10-3	TRBJ2-3	TRBD2	TGTGCCATCAGTGATCCCAGCGGGGGTACGCAGTATTTT	CAISDPSGGTQYF
-	TRBV20-1	TRBJ1-1	-	TGCAGTGCTAGAGACTACCCGACAGGTAACACTGAAGCTTTCTTT	CSARDYPTGNTEAFF
few	TRBV7-2	TRBJ2-1	TRBD1	TGTGCCAGCAGCCGGGACAGGGGAGTAAATGAGCAGTTCTTC	CASSRDRGVNEQFF
-	TRBV19	TRBJ2-5	TRBD1	TGTGCCAGTAGTATGAGGGGACAGTGGGAGACCCAGTACTTC	CASSMRGQWETQYF
-	TRBV19	TRBJ1-2	-	TGTGCCAGTATGTCGAGTTATGGCTACACCTTC	CASMSSYGYTF
few	TRBV4-1	TRBJ2-2	-	TGCGCCAGCAGCCAAGATATAGGGCACAGCGGGGAGCTGTTTTTT	CASSQDIGHSGELFF
few	TRBV4-1	TRBJ2-2	-	TGCGCCAGTGCCCCACCTTGGGCTAGCACCGGGGAGCTGTTTTTT	CASAPPWASTGELFF
-	TRBV28	TRBJ2-7	TRBD2	TGTGCCAGCAGTTTGGGGACTAGCCCCTTGCCCGAGCAGTACTTC	CASSLGTSPLPEQYF
-	TRBV28	TRBJ1-2	-	TGTGCCAGCAGTTTTTTAATAGACGGGGAACGGGAGTTC	CASSFLIDGEREF
-	TRBV7-9	TRBJ2-3	-	TGTGCCAGCAGACGTAGAGATACGCAGTATTTT	CASRRRDTQYF
few	TRBV10-3	TRBJ1-3	-	TGTGCCATCAGGGCAGGACCAGGAAACACCATATATTTT	CAIRAGPGNTIYF
many	TRBV28	TRBJ2-3	TRBD2	TGTGCCAGCACCCGGACCGGACTAGCGGGGAGCACAGATACGCAGTATTTT	CASTRTGLAGSTDTQYF
-	TRBV2	TRBJ2-7	TRBD2	TGTGCCAGCAAAGCGGGAGAGGGGTACGAGCAGTACTTC	CASKAGEGYEQYF
few	TRBV20-1	TRBJ2-7	-	TGCAGTGCCGTCTTCCAGCGGCGGGCCTACGAAGGGCAGTACTTC	CSAVFQRRAYEGQYF
few	TRBV7-9	TRBJ2-7	TRBD1	TGTGCCAGCAGCTTAGAGGGACAGGGGGCGAGAGAGCAGTACTTC	CASSLEGQGAREQYF
few	TRBV20-1	TRBJ1-1	-	TGCAGTGCTAGGGGCGGTCGATCGAACACTGAAGCTTTCTTT	CSARGGRSNTEAFF